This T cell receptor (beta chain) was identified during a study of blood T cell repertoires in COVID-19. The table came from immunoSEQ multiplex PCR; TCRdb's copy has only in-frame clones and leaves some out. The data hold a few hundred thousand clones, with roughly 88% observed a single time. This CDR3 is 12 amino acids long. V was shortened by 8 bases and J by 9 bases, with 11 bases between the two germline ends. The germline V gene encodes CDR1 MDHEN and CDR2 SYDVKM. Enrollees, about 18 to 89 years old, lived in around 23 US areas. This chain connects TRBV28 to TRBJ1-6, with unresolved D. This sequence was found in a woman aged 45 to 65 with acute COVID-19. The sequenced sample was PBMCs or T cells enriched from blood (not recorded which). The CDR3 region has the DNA TGTGCCAGCGCGGCAGAACCTTCACCCCTCCACTTT. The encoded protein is CASAAEPSPLHF.